This T cell receptor (beta chain) was observed in a study of blood T cell repertoires in COVID-19. Study at large: The United States, Italy and Spain provided the acute and convalescent COVID-19 samples. PBMCs, B-cell-depleted T cells, or T cells provided the cDNA or gDNA that made up the material.

Trimming took off 4 bases at V and 2 bases at J, with 10 bases between the two ends. The CDR3 runs 14 residues. Germline values: CDR1 SGHRS, CDR2 YFSETQ. How the authors handled the data: The authors estimated nucleated cell counts from reference gene primer amplification. Clones were read by immunoSEQ multiplex PCR, and TCRdb kept only the in-frame ones, dropping some. For V, J and clone size, that table is used; D and trimming come from the DNA. The repertoire includes roughly 24,000 clones, roughly nine tenths of them detected once, and approximately 30% sits in the top ten. The V gene is TRBV5-1, the J gene TRBJ1-3; a weak D match, TRBD1 (6 bases). The sequence was obtained from a man in his 70s with COVID-19, enrolled during active disease. Sequencing used peripheral blood. The CDR3 spells CASSTRGPGNTIYF. The DNA of the CDR3 is TGCGCCAGCAGCACCAGGGGCCCTGGAAACACCATATATTTT.